This passage covers 27 T cell receptor beta chains from one sample sequenced in a study of Tregs in tolerant kidney transplant recipients (dated by TCRdb to the late 2010s). The time point tag for this specimen amounts to: blood sample drawn before combined kidney and bone marrow transplant. The library was produced with the immunoSEQ multiplex PCR assay. TCRdb mirrors the immuneACCESS table, restricted to in-frame sequences. Some clones are absent from its copies; in checked studies, under half trace to an unresolved V gene, and the reason for the others is unknown. The sample table lists 85,000 to 100,000 clones, 93% of them with a count of one. The ten top clones hold 0.46% of the sample. The sequencing here drew on CD4+ T cells from blood, taken before the transplant. These TCRs come from a human donor who received a combined kidney and bone marrow transplant.

CDR3 DNA: TGTGCCAGCTCCCTTGGGGGTACTAGCGGCTCCTACGAGCAGTACTTC. Amino acids: CASSLGGTSGSYEQYF. The rearrangement uses TRBV18 and TRBJ2-7; 8 bases align to TRBD2. V was pared by 6 bases and J by 0 bases, with 10 bases of the junction left unmatched. Germline assignment: CDR1 KGHSH and CDR2 LQKENI. The CDR3 is made up of 16 amino acids. The variable domain in full, completed from reference TRBV18 and TRBJ2-7, reads NAGVMQNPRHLVRRRGQEARLRCSPMKGHSHVYWYRQLPEEGLKFMVYLQKENIIDESGMPKERFSAEFPKEGPSILRIQQVVRGDSAAYFCASSLGGTSGSYEQYFGPGTRLTVT.

In its sample, this clone was seen once. The V gene is TRBV6-6, the J gene TRBJ2-2, with 9 bases aligning to TRBD2. V was pared by 6 bases and J by 4 bases, with 6 bases of the junction left unmatched. Per germline, CDR1 MNHNY and CDR2 SVGAGI (reference sequence). This CDR3 is built from 15 residues. The CDR3 coding sequence is TGTGCCAGCAGGGTAGCGGGAGACCCCACCGGGGAGCTGTTTTTT. This encodes CASRVAGDPTGELFF.

CDR3 DNA: TGTGCCAGTAGTGCCGACAGGGGCTACGAGCAGTACTTC. Translation gives CASSADRGYEQYF. The chain recombines TRBV19 with TRBJ2-7; TRBD1 matches at 8 bases. Germline V lookup: CDR1 LNHDA, CDR2 SQIVND (reference sequence). V shed 5 bases and J 3 bases; nucleotides not matched to a gene: 3. The CDR3 spans 13 residues.

This rearrangement joins TRBV11-2 to TRBJ1-1, with D hard to call. Germline values: CDR1 SGHAT, CDR2 FQNNGV. The V gene lost 3 bases and the J gene lost 10 bases, with 9 bases spanning the gap. The CDR3 is made up of 11 amino acids. The CDR3 spells CASSFLEGAFF. In DNA, the CDR3 is TGTGCCAGCAGCTTTCTGGAGGGAGCTTTCTTT. The full variable domain, its missing parts supplied by reference TRBV11-2 and TRBJ1-1, is EAGVAQSPRYKIIEKRQSVAFWCNPISGHATLYWYQQILGQGPKLLIQFQNNGVVDDSQLPKDRFSAERLKGVDSTLKIQPAKLEDSAVYLCASSFLEGAFFGQGTRLTVV.

This clone showed up just once. The chain employs TRBV18 and TRBJ1-1, with D uncertain. The CDR3 is made up of 13 amino acids. The germline V gene has CDR1 KGHSH and CDR2 LQKENI. Trimming removed 2 bases at V and 0 bases at J, with 4 bases between. The CDR3 loop reads CASSPVMNTEAFF. The CDR3 nucleotides read TGTGCCAGCTCACCAGTCATGAACACTGAAGCTTTCTTT. Full variable domain (remainder filled in from reference TRBV18 and TRBJ1-1): NAGVMQNPRHLVRRRGQEARLRCSPMKGHSHVYWYRQLPEEGLKFMVYLQKENIIDESGMPKERFSAEFPKEGPSILRIQQVVRGDSAAYFCASSPVMNTEAFFGQGTRLTVV.

In regard to this clone: Other DNA sequences from this sample encode an identical CDR3 as well. The rearrangement joins TRBV7-2 to TRBJ1-2; 12 positions agree with TRBD1. Per the germline V gene, CDR1 is SGHTA and CDR2 is FQGNSA. CDR3 size: 16 residues. After removal of 0 bases from V and 2 bases from J, the junction contained 1 base not matched to a gene. The CDR3 sequence: CASSLAGQGANYGYTF. CDR3 bases: TGTGCCAGCAGCTTAGCGGGACAGGGGGCGAACTATGGCTACACCTTC.

As for this clone: One end of the junction varies from germline; a read error may be responsible. This same CDR3 is encoded by further DNA sequences in the sample. J is TRBJ2-2 and V is TRBV4-1; 8 bases are a match to TRBD1. The length of the CDR3 is 14 residues. The germline CDR1 and CDR2 sequences are MGHRA and YSYEKL. The CDR3 sequence: CASSDRGGAGELFF. CDR3 DNA sequence: TGCGCCAGCAGCGACAGGGGAGGTGCCGGGGAGTTGTTTTTT.

The gene calls are TRBV7-8 and TRBJ2-1; TRBD2 agrees at 9 bases. The V and J ends lost 5 bases and 3 bases, in that order; junction bases with no gene match: 5. This CDR3 has 15 amino acids. Germline CDR1 SGHVS, CDR2 FQNEAQ. DNA of the CDR3: TGTGCCAGCAGCCCTAGCGGGATGTTCTACAATGAGCAGTTCTTC. This gives the protein CASSPSGMFYNEQFF. Looking up the rest from reference TRBV7-8 and TRBJ2-1 gives the full variable domain: GAGVSQSPRYKVAKRGQDVALRCDPISGHVSLFWYQQALGQGPEFLTYFQNEAQLDKSGLPSDRFFAERPEGSVSTLKIQRTQQEDSAVYLCASSPSGMFYNEQFFGPGTRLTVL.

CDR3 sequence reads: CASSRDRGQVEAFF. Written as DNA, the CDR3 is TGTGCCAGTAGTCGTGACAGGGGGCAAGTTGAAGCTTTCTTT. The chain has TRBV19 and TRBJ1-1, with 10 bases lining up with TRBD1. This CDR3 contains 14 residues. The germline V gene encodes CDR1 LNHDA and CDR2 SQIVND (reference sequence). With 5 bases clipped from V and 7 bases from J, the junction kept 7 bases outside the gene matches.

This sequence joins TRBV30 and TRBJ1-5, with D perhaps TRBD1 (5 bases). CDR3 size: 13 residues. Trimming left V 2 bases short and J 4 bases short, with 9 bases between. Germline values: CDR1 GTSNPN, CDR2 SVGIG (reference sequence). CDR3 sequence (DNA): TGTGCCTGGAGTCGAGACAGTAATCAGCCCCAGCATTTT. Residues: CAWSRDSNQPQHF.

The gene calls are TRBV5-1 and TRBJ2-1, with TRBD1 matching over 7 bases. J lost 3 bases, V lost 0 bases, and 9 bases had no gene match. The CDR3 has 17 amino acids. Germline lookup yields CDR1 SGHRS and CDR2 YFSETQ. The CDR3 DNA reads TGCGCCAGCAGCTTGGATTCGACAGGGTTCTTCTACAATGAGCAGTTCTTC. The encoded protein is CASSLDSTGFFYNEQFF.

The chain uses TRBV7-2 and TRBJ2-3; 10 nucleotides match TRBD2. In germline, CDR1 is SGHTA, CDR2 FQGNSA. Trimming cost V 4 bases and J 2 bases; bases outside gene matches: 6. The CDR3 contains 16 residues. The CDR3 sequence: CASSSLAGAPTDTQYF. CDR3 DNA: TGTGCCAGCAGCTCGCTAGCGGGGGCCCCCACAGATACGCAGTATTTT.

The gene calls are TRBV7-2 and TRBJ2-1; TRBD2 matches at 9 bases. The V gene's germline CDR1 is SGHTA and CDR2 FQGNSA. The CDR3 length is 15 residues. V trimming: 5 bases; J trimming: 3 bases; junction bases outside the gene matches: 5. The CDR3 reads CASSPAGGFYNEQFF. Here the CDR3 DNA reads TGTGCCAGCAGCCCAGCGGGAGGCTTCTACAATGAGCAGTTCTTC. Combining the CDR3 with reference TRBV7-2 and TRBJ2-1 gives the whole variable domain GAGVSQSPSNKVTEKGKDVELRCDPISGHTALYWYRQSLGQGLEFLIYFQGNSAPDKSGLPSDRFSAERTGGSVSTLTIQRTQQEDSAVYLCASSPAGGFYNEQFFGPGTRLTVL.

This chain connects TRBV11-2 to TRBJ2-3; tentative D call: TRBD2 (5 bases). This CDR3 spans 18 amino acids. V was cut by 5 bases and J by 4 bases, with 25 bases left in between. CDR1 SGHAT and CDR2 FQNNGV come from the germline V gene. CDR3 region: CASSPWRMSGMVADTQYF. The CDR3 bases are TGTGCCAGCAGCCCGTGGCGGATGTCCGGGATGGTCGCAGATACGCAGTATTTT.

This chain links TRBV5-1 with TRBJ1-3; TRBD1 agrees at 8 bases. This CDR3 is 16 amino acids long. Losses at the gene ends were 4 bases for V and 3 bases for J; bases not matched to a gene: 9. Germline loops: CDR1 SGHRS, CDR2 YFSETQ. CDR3 protein: CASSPIDRGGGNTIYF. Here the CDR3 DNA reads TGCGCCAGCAGCCCTATCGACAGGGGAGGTGGAAACACCATATATTTT.

There are a few counts of this clone. CDR3 nucleotides: TGTGCCAGCGCATACGAGGCTGAAGCTTTCTTT. Protein: CASAYEAEAFF. The V call is TRBV2, the J call TRBJ1-1; no firm D call. The V and J ends lost 8 bases and 6 bases respectively, with 10 bases between them. CDR3 length: 11 amino acids. CDR1 is SNHLY and CDR2 is FYNNEI in the germline V gene.

J is TRBJ2-7 and V is TRBV7-2; 8 nucleotides match TRBD2. In germline, CDR1 is SGHTA, CDR2 FQGNSA. There are 14 residues in the CDR3. Germline trimming cut 6 bases from V and 2 bases from J; bases unmatched to any gene: 6. In nucleotides, the CDR3 is TGTGCCAGCAGAAGGACTAGCCTGACCTACGAGCAGTACTTC. This gives the protein CASRRTSLTYEQYF.

The chain uses TRBV5-1 and TRBJ2-5, with 7 nucleotides matching TRBD2. The V gene's germline CDR1 is SGHRS and CDR2 YFSETQ. The CDR3 sequence is 14 residues long. V dropped 4 bases and J dropped 2; count of bases not matched to a gene: 5. CDR3 bases: TGCGCCAGCAGCAACGGACTAGAACAAGAGACCCAGTACTTC. It yields the protein CASSNGLEQETQYF. The full variable domain, in which reference TRBV5-1 and TRBJ2-5 provide the parts outside the CDR3, is KAGVTQTPRYLIKTRGQQVTLSCSPISGHRSVSWYQQTPGQGLQFLFEYFSETQRNKGNFPGRFSGRQFSNSRSEMNVSTLELGDSALYLCASSNGLEQETQYFGPGTRLLVL.

In DNA form, the CDR3 reads TGTGCCACCAGCAGAGGCGGAACAGGGGCCCGTCTAGGGACCCTCCACTTT. Translated: CATSRGGTGARLGTLHF. The genes are TRBV15 and TRBJ1-6, with TRBD1 matching 7 bases. CDR1 and CDR2 from the germline V gene are LNHNV and YYDKDF (reference sequence). This CDR3 region has 17 residues. V lost 1 base, J lost 14 bases, and 17 bases stayed unmatched.

The chain uses TRBV5-1 and TRBJ2-3; 9 bases agree with TRBD2. The junction had 3 bases not matched to a gene; V was cut back by 1 base and J by 0 bases. This CDR3 region has 16 residues. From germline, CDR1 is SGHRS and CDR2 YFSETQ. CDR3 coding DNA: TGCGCCAGCAGCTTGTTCGGACTAGCGAGCACAGATACGCAGTATTTT. This gives the protein CASSLFGLASTDTQYF.

This chain joins TRBV7-2 and TRBJ1-1; D is undetermined. Looked up from germline, CDR1 is SGHTA and CDR2 is FQGNSA. The CDR3 sequence is 14 residues long. The ends were cut back, 5 bases at V and 5 bases at J, with 15 bases in the middle. The CDR3 here is CASSPRGGRTEAFF. CDR3 sequence (DNA): TGTGCCAGCAGCCCACGTGGAGGGAGGACTGAAGCTTTCTTT.

The count of this clone is one. The chain is built from TRBV12-1 and TRBJ2-5; the table's TRBD1 call for D was not verified on the DNA. TRBV12-1 is shown as a pseudogene. The CDR3 runs 17 residues. The CDR3 DNA is TGTGCCAGCAGCCCCTCAGGAGGGGGCTCTTCGTTCTTGGCCCAGTACTTC. It translates to CASSPSGGGSSFLAQYF.

In DNA, the CDR3 is TGTGCCAGCGCTCCGGCAGGGGCGAACACTGAAGCTTTCTTT. Protein product: CASAPAGANTEAFF. This chain links TRBV7-6 with TRBJ1-1, with D perhaps matching TRBD1 (6 bases). V was cut by 8 bases and J by 1 base, with 14 bases left in between. Germline lookup yields CDR1 SGHVS and CDR2 FNYEAQ. The CDR3 extends over 14 amino acids.

This clone has more than one count but fewer than ten. This chain connects TRBV11-2 to TRBJ2-1, with 11 bases identical to TRBD2. Germline CDR1 is SGHAT and CDR2 is FQNNGV. V dropped 9 bases and J dropped 9; count of bases not matched to a gene: 10. CDR3 length: 14 amino acids. This chain's CDR3 is CASIAGGPLGEQFF. The CDR3 DNA reads as TGTGCCAGTATAGCGGGAGGGCCTCTAGGTGAGCAGTTCTTC.

CDR3 nucleotide sequence: TGTGCCAGCAGCTTCCGGAACTATGGCTACACCTTC. Residues: CASSFRNYGYTF. This sequence joins TRBV7-2 and TRBJ1-2; unclear D gene. The CDR3 contains 12 residues. Trimming cost V 3 bases and J 2 bases, with 4 bases left between them. Germline V CDR1 and CDR2: SGHTA, FQGNSA.

The V call is TRBV11-1, the J call TRBJ1-3; D is ambiguous. The CDR3 has 14 amino acids. The germline CDR1 and CDR2 sequences are SGHAT and FQDESV (reference sequence). V gave up 6 bases and J gave up 2 bases, with 11 bases separating them. As DNA, the CDR3 is TGTGCCAGCAGTAGAACGCCTGCTGGAAACACCATATATTTT. It is translated as CASSRTPAGNTIYF. The full variable domain, in which reference TRBV11-1 and TRBJ1-3 provide the parts outside the CDR3, is EAEVAQSPRYKITEKSQAVAFWCDPISGHATLYWYRQILGQGPELLVQFQDESVVDDSQLPKDRFSAERLKGVDSTLKIQPAELGDSAMYLCASSRTPAGNTIYFGEGSWLTVV.

This rearrangement joins TRBV5-4 to TRBJ1-1; TRBD1 might be the D (6 bases). From germline, CDR1 is SGHNT and CDR2 YYREEE (reference sequence). This CDR3 contains 14 residues. Trimming took 0 bases from V and 3 from J, leaving 9 bases between them. This CDR3 reads CASSLGGGYTEAFF. For the CDR3, the DNA is TGTGCCAGCAGCTTGGGTGGGGGCTACACTGAAGCTTTCTTT.